This passage covers 12 T cell receptor beta chains from one sample sequenced in a study of cytomegalovirus exposure and HLA in healthy donors (dated by TCRdb to 2015 to 2018). The library relied on the immunoSEQ multiplex PCR assay. For the multiplex PCR, a mixture combining 60 forward primers for TCR Vbeta segments and 13 reverse primers for TCR Jbeta segments was used. Drawn from immuneACCESS, this table holds only the in-frame rearrangements with V and J called that TCRdb kept. Clones are partly lost; checked studies trace under half to an unresolved V gene and leave the rest unexplained. The sample contains under 110,000 clones, approximately 79% of them found a single time. 3% to 4% of the sample is held by the ten biggest clonotypes. Sequenced input: PBMCs. These receptors were collected from a man aged 55 to 70 in good health and CMV-seronegative.

The V gene is TRBV6-1, the J gene TRBJ2-7, with D tentatively TRBD1 (6 bases). The germline V gene has CDR1 MNHNS and CDR2 SASEGT. Trimming left V 7 bases short and J 0 bases short, with 13 bases between. The CDR3 is made up of 14 amino acids. DNA of the CDR3: TGTGCCAGCAAGATGGAACAGGGCTCCTACGAGCAGTACGTC. Translation: CASKMEQGSYEQYV.

The J gene is TRBJ2-7, the V gene TRBV5-1; TRBD1 agrees at 7 bases. CDR1 and CDR2 from the germline V gene are SGHRS and YFSETQ. J gave up 1 base and V 5 bases, and 6 bases lay outside the gene matches. The CDR3 runs 14 residues. The CDR3 sequence is CASRDRASSYEQYF. The CDR3 bases are TGCGCCAGCAGAGACAGGGCGTCTTCCTACGAGCAGTACTTC.

The genes are TRBV19 and TRBJ1-5; D remains unclear. V gave up 5 bases and J gave up 3 bases, with 5 bases separating them. Germline V lookup: CDR1 LNHDA, CDR2 SQIVND (reference sequence). The length of the CDR3 is 12 residues. The CDR3 loop reads CASSVNNQPQHF. CDR3 bases: TGTGCCAGTAGTGTTAACAATCAGCCCCAGCATTTT.

This rearrangement joins TRBV4-3 to TRBJ2-1, with 9 bases fitting TRBD2. In germline, CDR1 is LGHNA, CDR2 YSLEER. J lost 4 bases, V lost 0 bases, and 4 bases had no gene match. This CDR3 spans 16 amino acids. CDR3 region: CASSQEPLAGYNEQFF. The DNA for the CDR3 is TGCGCCAGCAGCCAAGAGCCGCTAGCGGGGTACAATGAGCAGTTCTTC.

The chain recombines TRBV7-9 with TRBJ2-2; 9 bases line up with TRBD2. CDR1 SEHNR and CDR2 FQNEAQ come from the germline V gene (reference sequence). CDR3 length: 17 amino acids. The V and J ends lost 1 base and 5 bases, in that order; junction bases with no gene match: 8. The CDR3 sequence: CASSLGLAGLLTGELFF. As DNA, the CDR3 is TGTGCCAGCAGCTTAGGGCTAGCGGGGCTGCTAACCGGGGAGCTGTTTTTT.

V usage is TRBV11-2 and J usage is TRBJ2-7; 8 bases fit TRBD1. Germline values: CDR1 SGHAT, CDR2 FQNNGV. The CDR3 has 13 residues. Germline trimming cut 5 bases from V and 5 bases from J; bases unmatched to any gene: 5. The CDR3 loop reads CASSADRGNEQYF. CDR3 DNA: TGTGCCAGCAGCGCCGACAGGGGAAACGAGCAGTACTTC.

The chain links TRBV5-4 to TRBJ2-1, with 9 bases aligning to TRBD2. Losses at the gene ends were 2 bases for V and 2 bases for J; bases not matched to a gene: 2. The CDR3 has 15 amino acids. Germline loops: CDR1 SGHNT, CDR2 YYREEE (reference sequence). The CDR3 nucleotides are TGTGCCAGCAGCTTCCCTAGCGGGACCTACAATGAGCAGTTCTTC. Amino acids: CASSFPSGTYNEQFF.

The sample holds a few counts of this clone. The chain employs TRBV6-5 and TRBJ1-1; the match to TRBD1 covers 8 bases. Germline loops: CDR1 MNHEY, CDR2 SVGAGI. Germline trimming cut 2 bases from V and 2 bases from J; bases unmatched to any gene: 7. The CDR3 is made up of 16 amino acids. The CDR3 is CASSYNPDRANTEAFF. The CDR3 nucleotides read TGTGCCAGCAGTTACAACCCGGACAGGGCCAACACTGAAGCTTTCTTT.

The genes are TRBV18 and TRBJ1-6; 10 bases agree with TRBD1. In germline, CDR1 is KGHSH, CDR2 LQKENI. The CDR3 spans 16 residues. V shed 3 bases, J shed 10 bases, and the junction held 9 bases outside the gene matches. The CDR3 here is CASSPLRDRGSSPLHF. CDR3 sequence (DNA): TGTGCCAGCTCACCGTTAAGGGACAGGGGAAGCTCACCCCTCCACTTT.

The chain links TRBV30 to TRBJ2-1; TRBD2 agrees at 7 bases. The CDR3 runs to 14 residues. The V gene's germline CDR1 is GTSNPN and CDR2 SVGIG (reference sequence). J lost 5 bases, V lost 3 bases, and 7 bases had no gene match. CDR3 sequence (DNA): TGTGCCTGGAGCGCCCAACTAGCGAACAATGAGCAGTTCTTC. Its protein product is CAWSAQLANNEQFF.

This clone was seen only once. The chain carries TRBV11-1 and TRBJ2-2; D unresolved. This CDR3 comprises 11 residues. Trimming stripped 4 bases from V and 5 bases from J, with 2 bases between. Germline V CDR1 and CDR2: SGHAT, FQDESV (reference sequence). For the CDR3, the DNA is TGTGCCAGCAGCTCTACCGGGGAGCTGTTTTTT. Translated, it gives CASSSTGELFF.

This chain joins TRBV7-2 and TRBJ1-2; 7 nucleotides align to TRBD1. The junction had 11 bases not matched to a gene; V was cut back by 5 bases and J by 8 bases. In germline, CDR1 is SGHTA, CDR2 FQGNSA. The CDR3 totals 14 residues. The CDR3 loop reads CASSPSGQRLGYTF. For the CDR3, the DNA is TGTGCCAGCAGCCCCTCGGGACAGAGGTTGGGCTACACCTTC.